This passage covers 16 T cell receptor beta chains from one sample sequenced in a study of blood T cell repertoires in COVID-19. TCRdb's table, derived via immunoSEQ multiplex PCR, lists solely in-frame clones and lacks some. The data contain around 150,000 clones, over 80% of them singletons. The sequencing sample was made of peripheral blood. The receptor set was obtained from a woman aged 60-70 years who had recovered from COVID-19.

This clone was counted between two and nine times. The chain joins TRBV10-3 to TRBJ1-1, with a tentative D call TRBD1 (5 bases). The CDR3 totals 12 residues. From germline, CDR1 is ENHRY and CDR2 SYGVKD. Trimming left V 10 bases short and J 3 bases short, with 12 bases between. The CDR3 loop is CATGGWDTEAFF. DNA for the CDR3: TGTGCCACCGGGGGGTGGGACACTGAAGCTTTCTTT.

This chain links TRBV7-2 with TRBJ2-1, with 13 bases lining up with TRBD2. From germline, CDR1 is SGHTA and CDR2 FQGNSA. The CDR3 contains 18 residues. Germline trimming cut 3 bases from V and 15 bases from J; bases unmatched to any gene: 20. The chain's CDR3 is CASSFFLVRTSGGPRAFF. The CDR3 DNA follows: TGTGCCAGCAGCTTTTTCCTCGTCAGGACTAGCGGGGGCCCCCGGGCGTTCTTC.

This chain connects TRBV7-9 to TRBJ1-3, with D unclear. The CDR3 sequence is 15 residues long. V shed 7 bases and J shed 4 bases, with 17 bases lying between them. The germline V gene encodes CDR1 SEHNR and CDR2 FQNEAQ (reference sequence). The CDR3 protein is CASTNAGGLGNTIYF. The CDR3 DNA reads TGTGCCAGCACCAACGCGGGTGGGTTGGGAAACACCATATATTTT.

This chain links TRBV4-2 with TRBJ2-7, with 8 bases identical to TRBD1. CDR1 LGHNA and CDR2 YNFKEQ come from the germline V gene. This CDR3 has 13 amino acids. Germline trimming cut 4 bases from V and 5 bases from J; bases unmatched to any gene: 4. The CDR3, as DNA: TGTGCCAGCAGCCTTGCAGGGGGCAACGAGCAGTACTTC. Its translation: CASSLAGGNEQYF.

This rearrangement joins TRBV5-4 to TRBJ2-5, with D perhaps matching TRBD2 (5 bases). This CDR3 comprises 14 residues. V was cut by 5 bases and J by 1 base, with 12 bases left in between. Looked up from germline, CDR1 is SGHNT and CDR2 is YYREEE (reference sequence). The CDR3 region is CASRPDWVQETQYF. CDR3 nucleotides: TGTGCCAGCAGACCGGACTGGGTCCAAGAGACCCAGTACTTC.

This clone was seen once. This chain connects TRBV5-1 to TRBJ2-5; D is unclear. Germline CDR1 is SGHRS and CDR2 is YFSETQ. V was trimmed by 4 bases and J by 0 bases, leaving 4 bases between them. The CDR3 extends over 12 amino acids. CDR3 amino acids: CASSLYQETQYF. In DNA, the CDR3 is TGCGCCAGCAGCCTTTACCAAGAGACCCAGTACTTC.

The V call is TRBV28, the J call TRBJ1-1, with a weak D call TRBD1 (5 bases). V gave up 11 bases and J gave up 4 bases, with 17 bases separating them. This CDR3 spans 13 amino acids. The germline V gene has CDR1 MDHEN and CDR2 SYDVKM. This chain's CDR3 is CAEGEGGGTEAFF. The CDR3 DNA reads as TGTGCCGAAGGGGAGGGCGGGGGCACTGAAGCTTTCTTT. The full variable domain, with the rest looked up from reference TRBV28 and TRBJ1-1, is DVKVTQSSRYLVKRTGEKVFLECVQDMDHENMFWYRQDPGLGLRLIYFSYDVKMKEKGDIPEGYSVSREKKERFSLILESASTNQTSMYLCAEGEGGGTEAFFGQGTRLTVV.

CDR3 in amino acids: CASSVDRNEQYF. The CDR3 nucleotides are TGTGCCAGCAGTGTCGACAGGAATGAGCAGTACTTC. This chain links TRBV2 with TRBJ2-7; D possibly corresponds to TRBD1 (6 bases). The ends were cut back, 4 bases at V and 7 bases at J, with 11 bases in the middle. Germline lookup yields CDR1 SNHLY and CDR2 FYNNEI. This CDR3 is built from 12 residues.

The CDR3 nucleotides are TGTGCCACCAGTGATTCGCGGCGGACACACGAGCAGTACTTC. It yields the protein CATSDSRRTHEQYF. J is TRBJ2-7 and V is TRBV24-1; tentatively, D is TRBD1 (5 bases). Looked up from germline, CDR1 is KGHDR and CDR2 is SFDVKD. The CDR3 extends over 14 amino acids. V was cut by 2 bases and J by 5 bases, with 12 bases left in between.

The CDR3 DNA is TGTGCCAGCTCACCACTTCTGCAGGGATCTAATGAAAAACTGTTTTTT. Amino acid sequence: CASSPLLQGSNEKLFF. The rearrangement joins TRBV18 to TRBJ1-4; a possible D gene is TRBD1 (5 bases). Germline CDR1 is KGHSH and CDR2 is LQKENI. The CDR3 covers 16 residues. V was trimmed by 1 base and J by 3 bases, leaving 12 bases between them.

This chain joins TRBV6-2 or TRBV6-3 and TRBJ2-5; 7 bases match TRBD1. CDR1 is MNHEY, CDR2 SVGEGT, per germline. The CDR3 length is 17 residues. The V and J ends lost 4 bases and 5 bases, in that order; junction bases with no gene match: 16. This CDR3 reads CASSSPLTGLLSETQYF. Written as DNA, the CDR3 is TGTGCCAGCAGTTCACCTTTGACAGGGCTCTTGTCGGAGACCCAGTACTTC.

A single count supports this clone. V usage is TRBV6-5 and J usage is TRBJ1-2; 8 nucleotides align to TRBD1. Trimming cost V 1 base and J 8 bases; bases outside gene matches: 3. CDR1 is MNHEY and CDR2 is SVGAGI in the germline V gene. CDR3 length: 13 residues. CDR3 sequence (DNA): TGTGCCAGCAGTTACTTTAGACAGGGGGGCTACACCTTC. Translating it yields CASSYFRQGGYTF.

The chain uses TRBV24-1 and TRBJ1-2; D gene unclear. The ends were cut back, 9 bases at V and 6 bases at J, with 13 bases in the middle. CDR3 length: 12 amino acids. Per germline, CDR1 KGHDR and CDR2 SFDVKD. CDR3 bases: TGTGCCACCCGAGGACTGTTAGATGGCTACACCTTC. Its protein product is CATRGLLDGYTF.

This clone was found once. This chain joins TRBV6-6 and TRBJ1-1; perhaps TRBD1 as D (5 bases). V was cut by 0 bases and J by 2 bases, with 10 bases left in between. The CDR3 length is 15 residues. In germline, CDR1 is MNHNY, CDR2 SVGAGI (reference sequence). The CDR3 DNA sequence: TGTGCCAGCAGTTACTCGAAAGGGGTCAACACTGAAGCTTTCTTT. It specifies CASSYSKGVNTEAFF.

The chain combines TRBV27 with TRBJ1-2; 10 bases agree with TRBD1. The CDR3 totals 17 residues. V shed 6 bases, J shed 0 bases, and the junction held 10 bases outside the gene matches. The germline CDR1 and CDR2 sequences are MNHEY and SMNVEV (reference sequence). This CDR3 reads CASSTAGTGVSNYGYTF. In DNA, the CDR3 is TGTGCCAGCAGCACAGCCGGGACAGGGGTTTCTAACTATGGCTACACCTTC.

The J gene is TRBJ2-7, the V gene TRBV5-4; D is perhaps TRBD1 (7 bases). Between the trimmed V and J ends, which lost 4 bases and 2 bases, there was a span of 13 bases. Germline CDR1 SGHNT, CDR2 YYREEE (reference sequence). This CDR3 spans 14 amino acids. CDR3 residues: CASSEGGQPYEQYF. As DNA, the CDR3 is TGTGCCAGCAGCGAGGGGGGACAGCCCTACGAGCAGTACTTC.